The clone carrying this T cell receptor beta chain showed up many times. Its matching antigen is unknown. Ligated cDNA underwent four rounds of PCR with nested alpha and beta constant region primers and SP2. Reverse transcription of blood and skin TCR RNA was primed at alpha and beta constant regions. TCRdb analysed the 5' RACE reads with MiXCR anew, one entry per CDR3 protein. The top ten clones hold about 2.4% of a sample with approximately 32,000 distinct CDR3 sequences, around 17% of them seen once. The V end was cut by 1 base, the J end by 3 bases, with 11 bases between. The germline V gene encodes CDR1 SGHAT and CDR2 FQNNGV. The CDR3 has 15 residues. The data were taken from a study of naive and memory T cell subsets. The study, taken as a whole, reports: The RNA method is potentially sensitive to activation and differentiation changes.

A UMI-containing oligonucleotide was joined by 3' ligation to the TCR cDNA template. RNA was extracted from 2 to 2.5 ml of whole blood of healthy adults. This TCR was sampled from a female donor in good health. The chain couples TRBV11-2 to TRBJ2-3; D is unclear. This chain's CDR3 is CASSLAPHRTDTQYF. CDR3 nucleotides: TGTGCCAGCAGCTTAGCCCCCCACAGAACAGATACGCAGTATTTT.